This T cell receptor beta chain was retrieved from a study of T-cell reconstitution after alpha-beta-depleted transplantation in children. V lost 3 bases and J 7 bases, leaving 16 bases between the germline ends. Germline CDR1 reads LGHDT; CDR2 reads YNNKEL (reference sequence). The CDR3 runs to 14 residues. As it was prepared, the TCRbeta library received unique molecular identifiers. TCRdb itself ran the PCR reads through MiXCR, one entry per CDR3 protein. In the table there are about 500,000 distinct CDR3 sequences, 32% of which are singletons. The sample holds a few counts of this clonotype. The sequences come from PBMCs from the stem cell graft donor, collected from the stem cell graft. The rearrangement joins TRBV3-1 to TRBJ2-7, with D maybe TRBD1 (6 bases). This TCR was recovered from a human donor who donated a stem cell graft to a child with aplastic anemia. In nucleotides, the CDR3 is TGTGCCAGCAGCCAGGCAGGGGCGCAGGGGGAGCAGTACTTC. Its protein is CASSQAGAQGEQYF.